These T cell receptor beta chains were read from a single sample in a study of OX40 agonist ivuxolimab in advanced cancers. Measured with immunoSEQ multiplex PCR; TCRdb has only the in-frame clones, and not every one. The sample records roughly 100,000 clones, 85% to 90% being singletons. The sequencing here drew on CD4+ or CD8+ T cells sorted from blood, taken in a trial of the OX40 agonist ivuxolimab. The receptors here all came from an adult with an advanced solid tumor such as melanoma, head and neck, liver or kidney cancer. CDR3s include the opening cysteine and the closing phenylalanine or tryptophan. Each record gives: D gene, J gene, clone size, CDR3 length, V gene, CDR3 DNA, CDR3 protein. A D gene is named only where the DNA matches it firmly. Expanded clones are given a class, and other clones once, few, many or no size at all.

D gene: TRBD2
J gene: TRBJ2-7
clone size: -
CDR3 length: 16
V gene: TRBV5-4
CDR3 DNA: TGTGCCAGCAGCTCCGGAGGTAGCGGGGATCTCCGTGAGCAGTACTTC
CDR3 protein: CASSSGGSGDLREQYF

D gene: TRBD2
J gene: TRBJ2-1
clone size: -
CDR3 length: 15
V gene: TRBV5-1
CDR3 DNA: TGCGCCAGCATGGACAGCGGGAGTTCCTACAATGAGCAGTTCTTC
CDR3 protein: CASMDSGSSYNEQFF

D gene: -
J gene: TRBJ2-5
clone size: -
CDR3 length: 14
V gene: TRBV5-1
CDR3 DNA: TGCGCCAGCAGCTTCAGCGGTTCGAGAGAGACCCAGTACTTC
CDR3 protein: CASSFSGSRETQYF

D gene: TRBD2
J gene: TRBJ2-2
clone size: -
CDR3 length: 17
V gene: TRBV10-3
CDR3 DNA: TGTGCCATCAGTGAGATAGCGGGGGGACAGAACACCGGGGAGCTGTTTTTT
CDR3 protein: CAISEIAGGQNTGELFF

D gene: TRBD2
J gene: TRBJ2-7
clone size: -
CDR3 length: 17
V gene: TRBV7-2
CDR3 DNA: TGTGCCAGCAGCTTAGATTGGGCGGGGGGCCGATCCTACGAGCAGTACTTC
CDR3 protein: CASSLDWAGGRSYEQYF

D gene: -
J gene: TRBJ2-5
clone size: -
CDR3 length: 12
V gene: TRBV11-2
CDR3 DNA: TGTGCCAGCAGCTTAGATGGTAGAACCCAGTACTTC
CDR3 protein: CASSLDGRTQYF

D gene: TRBD1
J gene: TRBJ1-5
clone size: -
CDR3 length: 16
V gene: TRBV6-6
CDR3 DNA: TGTGCCAGCAGCCAACCGAGGGGGCTGGGGGATCAGCCCCAGCATTTT
CDR3 protein: CASSQPRGLGDQPQHF

D gene: TRBD1
J gene: TRBJ1-5
clone size: -
CDR3 length: 14
V gene: TRBV28
CDR3 DNA: TGTGCCAGCAGTGGGACAGAAGTCAGTCAGCCCCAGCATTTT
CDR3 protein: CASSGTEVSQPQHF

D gene: -
J gene: TRBJ2-1
clone size: -
CDR3 length: 14
V gene: TRBV30
CDR3 DNA: TGTGCCTCCGAGACGACCTCTAGTCAGAATGAGCAGTTCTTC
CDR3 protein: CASETTSSQNEQFF

D gene: -
J gene: TRBJ1-4
clone size: once
CDR3 length: 17
V gene: TRBV7-9
CDR3 DNA: TGTGCCAGCAGCTCCTGGTCTGGGTTGGGGACTAATGAAAAACTGTTTTTT
CDR3 protein: CASSSWSGLGTNEKLFF

D gene: -
J gene: TRBJ2-7
clone size: -
CDR3 length: 14
V gene: TRBV19
CDR3 DNA: TGTGCCAGTAAAGACAGTTCAGTCTCCTACGAGCAGTACTTC
CDR3 protein: CASKDSSVSYEQYF

D gene: -
J gene: TRBJ2-7
clone size: -
CDR3 length: 13
V gene: TRBV6-5
CDR3 DNA: TGTGCCAGCAGTTACGGACGGACCTACGAGCAGTACTTC
CDR3 protein: CASSYGRTYEQYF

D gene: -
J gene: TRBJ1-1
clone size: few
CDR3 length: 14
V gene: TRBV19
CDR3 DNA: TGTGCCAGTTCAGTGCGAGGTTATGACACTGAAGCTTTCTTT
CDR3 protein: CASSVRGYDTEAFF

D gene: TRBD2
J gene: TRBJ2-7
clone size: -
CDR3 length: 17
V gene: TRBV9
CDR3 DNA: TGTGCCAGCAGCGTAGCAGCGGGACTAGCGGGAATATACGAGCAGTACTTC
CDR3 protein: CASSVAAGLAGIYEQYF

D gene: TRBD1
J gene: TRBJ1-5
clone size: -
CDR3 length: 15
V gene: TRBV19
CDR3 DNA: TGTGCCAGTAGTCCCCGGACAGGGGGCAATCAGCCCCAGCATTTT
CDR3 protein: CASSPRTGGNQPQHF

D gene: -
J gene: TRBJ2-2
clone size: -
CDR3 length: 14
V gene: TRBV30
CDR3 DNA: TGTGCCTGGAGTGTTCGAGCGCGAACCGGGGAGCTGTTTTTT
CDR3 protein: CAWSVRARTGELFF

D gene: -
J gene: TRBJ2-2
clone size: -
CDR3 length: 14
V gene: TRBV10-3
CDR3 DNA: TGTGCCATCAGTTACAGGGCGGGCACCGGGGAGCTGTTTTTT
CDR3 protein: CAISYRAGTGELFF

D gene: TRBD1
J gene: TRBJ2-5
clone size: -
CDR3 length: 16
V gene: TRBV7-8
CDR3 DNA: TGTGCCAGCAGCTTAGCGCATACCGGGACAGAAGAGACCCAGTACTTC
CDR3 protein: CASSLAHTGTEETQYF

D gene: -
J gene: TRBJ2-7
clone size: -
CDR3 length: 15
V gene: TRBV5-1
CDR3 DNA: TGCGCCAGCACCCCGAGGGGGGACGGGTCCTACGAGCAGTACTTC
CDR3 protein: CASTPRGDGSYEQYF

D gene: -
J gene: TRBJ2-6
clone size: -
CDR3 length: 15
V gene: TRBV19
CDR3 DNA: TGTGCCACCAGACGGGCAGGGTCTGGGGCCAACGTCCTGACTTTC
CDR3 protein: CATRRAGSGANVLTF

D gene: -
J gene: TRBJ2-2
clone size: -
CDR3 length: 15
V gene: TRBV5-1
CDR3 DNA: TGCGCCAGCAGCTTAAACACCGGGCCCACCGGGGAGCTGTTTTTT
CDR3 protein: CASSLNTGPTGELFF

D gene: -
J gene: TRBJ2-7
clone size: -
CDR3 length: 13
V gene: TRBV5-1
CDR3 DNA: TGCGCCAGCAGCCGGGGGCTAGCGTGGGAGCAGTACTTC
CDR3 protein: CASSRGLAWEQYF

D gene: -
J gene: TRBJ2-5
clone size: -
CDR3 length: 14
V gene: TRBV9
CDR3 DNA: TGTGCCAGCAGCGTAGACTGGGCGGGAAGGACCCAGTACTTC
CDR3 protein: CASSVDWAGRTQYF

D gene: -
J gene: TRBJ1-2
clone size: -
CDR3 length: 12
V gene: TRBV15
CDR3 DNA: TGTGCCACCAGCAGAGATAACTATGGCTACACCTTC
CDR3 protein: CATSRDNYGYTF

D gene: -
J gene: TRBJ2-7
clone size: once
CDR3 length: 11
V gene: TRBV7-2
CDR3 DNA: TGTGCCAGCAGCTTGTACTACGAGCAGTACTTC
CDR3 protein: CASSLYYEQYF

D gene: TRBD1
J gene: TRBJ1-5
clone size: -
CDR3 length: 18
V gene: TRBV27
CDR3 DNA: TGTGCCAGCATCGAAGGAGGGACAGCCAACTATAGCAATCAGCCCCAGCATTTT
CDR3 protein: CASIEGGTANYSNQPQHF

D gene: -
J gene: TRBJ1-1
clone size: -
CDR3 length: 14
V gene: TRBV5-1
CDR3 DNA: TGCGCCAGCAGTCGCGACAGCGCCGACACTGAAGCTTTCTTT
CDR3 protein: CASSRDSADTEAFF

D gene: -
J gene: TRBJ2-3
clone size: -
CDR3 length: 15
V gene: TRBV27
CDR3 DNA: TGTGCCAGCAGTTTACCCGGACTTCAGAGGGATACGCAGTATTTT
CDR3 protein: CASSLPGLQRDTQYF

D gene: TRBD1
J gene: TRBJ2-7
clone size: -
CDR3 length: 14
V gene: TRBV6-5
CDR3 DNA: TGTGCCAGCAGTCGCCCGGGACAGCCCTACGAGCAGTACTTC
CDR3 protein: CASSRPGQPYEQYF

D gene: TRBD1
J gene: TRBJ1-6
clone size: -
CDR3 length: 15
V gene: TRBV19
CDR3 DNA: TGTGCCAGTAGCGACAGGGGGCGAACGGATTCACCCCTCCACTTT
CDR3 protein: CASSDRGRTDSPLHF

D gene: TRBD1
J gene: TRBJ1-3
clone size: few
CDR3 length: 13
V gene: TRBV2
CDR3 DNA: TGTGCCAGCAGTCCGGACAGGGGAAACACCATATATTTT
CDR3 protein: CASSPDRGNTIYF

D gene: -
J gene: TRBJ2-4
clone size: -
CDR3 length: 12
V gene: TRBV10-1
CDR3 DNA: TGCGCCAGCAGCCAAGGACCGGGCTATCAGTACTTC
CDR3 protein: CASSQGPGYQYF

D gene: -
J gene: TRBJ2-7
clone size: -
CDR3 length: 13
V gene: TRBV6-1
CDR3 DNA: TGTGCCAGCATACGTACGGCGGACTACGAGCAGTACTTC
CDR3 protein: CASIRTADYEQYF

D gene: TRBD2
J gene: TRBJ2-7
clone size: -
CDR3 length: 14
V gene: TRBV2
CDR3 DNA: TGTGCCAGCAGTGATCGGACTAGCCACGGAACGCAGTACTTC
CDR3 protein: CASSDRTSHGTQYF

D gene: -
J gene: TRBJ2-7
clone size: -
CDR3 length: 17
V gene: TRBV19
CDR3 DNA: TGTGCCAGTAGTATACCACCTACCGGGACACTAGCCTACGAGCAGTACTTC
CDR3 protein: CASSIPPTGTLAYEQYF

D gene: -
J gene: TRBJ2-3
clone size: -
CDR3 length: 14
V gene: TRBV5-4
CDR3 DNA: TGTGCCAGCAGCCCTGGCTTGGGTTCAGATACGCAGTATTTT
CDR3 protein: CASSPGLGSDTQYF

D gene: TRBD1
J gene: TRBJ2-5
clone size: -
CDR3 length: 13
V gene: TRBV7-7
CDR3 DNA: TGTGCCAGCAGCTTGGACAGGCAAGAGACCCAGTACTTC
CDR3 protein: CASSLDRQETQYF

D gene: -
J gene: TRBJ1-1
clone size: -
CDR3 length: 13
V gene: TRBV19
CDR3 DNA: TGTGCCAGTAGTATTGTATGGGACACTGAAGCTTTCTTT
CDR3 protein: CASSIVWDTEAFF

D gene: TRBD1
J gene: TRBJ2-5
clone size: -
CDR3 length: 14
V gene: TRBV7-7
CDR3 DNA: TGTGCCAGCAGCACCGACAGGGGCCAAGAGACCCAGTACTTC
CDR3 protein: CASSTDRGQETQYF

D gene: TRBD1
J gene: TRBJ1-2
clone size: few
CDR3 length: 17
V gene: TRBV19
CDR3 DNA: TGTGCCAGTAGTACCCGGGGAGGGGGCCTCACCATCTATGGCTACACCTTC
CDR3 protein: CASSTRGGGLTIYGYTF

D gene: -
J gene: TRBJ1-4
clone size: -
CDR3 length: 14
V gene: TRBV19
CDR3 DNA: TGTGCCAGTACCCGACATACAACTAATGAAAAACTGTTTTTT
CDR3 protein: CASTRHTTNEKLFF

D gene: TRBD2
J gene: TRBJ2-7
clone size: -
CDR3 length: 20
V gene: TRBV29-1
CDR3 DNA: TGCAGCGTTGATCGGCATCCGGGACTAGCGGCCCCACCTGTGGCCTACGAGCAGTACTTC
CDR3 protein: CSVDRHPGLAAPPVAYEQYF

D gene: -
J gene: TRBJ1-5
clone size: -
CDR3 length: 14
V gene: TRBV9
CDR3 DNA: TGTGCCAGCAGCGGGCCAGGGGTGAATCAGCCCCAGCATTTT
CDR3 protein: CASSGPGVNQPQHF

D gene: TRBD1
J gene: TRBJ1-4
clone size: -
CDR3 length: 16
V gene: TRBV6-1
CDR3 DNA: TGTGCCAGCAGTGTGACTTCCGGGACAGGGGGTGAAAAACTGTTTTTT
CDR3 protein: CASSVTSGTGGEKLFF

D gene: -
J gene: TRBJ1-4
clone size: -
CDR3 length: 14
V gene: TRBV5-4
CDR3 DNA: TGTGCCAGCAGCTTGGGACAGACTAATGAAAAACTGTTTTTT
CDR3 protein: CASSLGQTNEKLFF

D gene: -
J gene: TRBJ2-2
clone size: -
CDR3 length: 15
V gene: TRBV7-7
CDR3 DNA: TGTGCCAGCAGCCCAATGCGGGGAAGCACCGGGGAGCTGTTTTTT
CDR3 protein: CASSPMRGSTGELFF

D gene: TRBD2
J gene: TRBJ2-7
clone size: -
CDR3 length: 15
V gene: TRBV6-1
CDR3 DNA: TGTGCCAGCAGTGTTTCTCCGGGGGGTATCCTCGAGCAGTACTTC
CDR3 protein: CASSVSPGGILEQYF

D gene: -
J gene: TRBJ2-2
clone size: once
CDR3 length: 17
V gene: TRBV5-4
CDR3 DNA: TGTGCCAGCAGTTTGGTTGGGCAGGGAGAAAAAACCGGGGAGCTGTTTTTT
CDR3 protein: CASSLVGQGEKTGELFF

D gene: TRBD2
J gene: TRBJ2-5
clone size: -
CDR3 length: 15
V gene: TRBV30
CDR3 DNA: TGTGCCTGGAGTGTACTAGCGGGACCACAAGAGACCCAGTACTTC
CDR3 protein: CAWSVLAGPQETQYF

D gene: TRBD1
J gene: TRBJ1-2
clone size: -
CDR3 length: 13
V gene: TRBV2
CDR3 DNA: TGTGCCAGCAGGGGACAGCTGAACTATGGCTACACCTTC
CDR3 protein: CASRGQLNYGYTF

D gene: -
J gene: TRBJ2-1
clone size: -
CDR3 length: 12
V gene: TRBV29-1
CDR3 DNA: TGCAGCGTTGACGGATTACACAATGAGCAGTTCTTC
CDR3 protein: CSVDGLHNEQFF

D gene: -
J gene: TRBJ1-2
clone size: once
CDR3 length: 11
V gene: TRBV12-5
CDR3 DNA: TGTGCTATGTACTTGTTAGGGGGCTACACCTTC
CDR3 protein: CAMYLLGGYTF

D gene: -
J gene: TRBJ2-1
clone size: -
CDR3 length: 12
V gene: TRBV5-7
CDR3 DNA: TGTGCCAGCAGCTCCCGCGATAATGAGCAGTTCTTC
CDR3 protein: CASSSRDNEQFF

D gene: -
J gene: TRBJ2-5
clone size: few
CDR3 length: 15
V gene: TRBV6-6
CDR3 DNA: TGTGCCAGCAGTCCAGTGACAGGCGACCATGGGGCCCAGTACTTC
CDR3 protein: CASSPVTGDHGAQYF

D gene: TRBD2
J gene: TRBJ2-7
clone size: -
CDR3 length: 15
V gene: TRBV7-3
CDR3 DNA: TGTGCCAGCAGGTTGTGGACTAGCGGGACCTACGAGCAGTACTTC
CDR3 protein: CASRLWTSGTYEQYF

D gene: -
J gene: TRBJ2-2
clone size: once
CDR3 length: 16
V gene: TRBV1
CDR3 DNA: TGCACCAGCAGCCAAGGACTAGCATTTAACACCGGGGAGCTGTTTTTT
CDR3 protein: CTSSQGLAFNTGELFF

D gene: -
J gene: TRBJ1-1
clone size: -
CDR3 length: 17
V gene: TRBV5-8
CDR3 DNA: TGTGCCAGCAGCTTGCTACCCTTTCAGGGCATGAACACTGAAGCTTTCTTT
CDR3 protein: CASSLLPFQGMNTEAFF